These 32 T cell receptor beta chains were sequenced from one sample in a study of cytomegalovirus exposure and HLA in healthy donors. PCR used 60 Vbeta primers and 13 Jbeta primers. Repertoires were generated with immunoSEQ multiplex PCR, while TCRdb's copy carries only in-frame clones and drops some. The sample spans 130,000 or so clones; the ten largest clones claim around 2.4%. Material for sequencing was PBMCs. The source is a woman between 18 and 29 years old in good health and CMV-seronegative.

The chain joins TRBV7-3 to TRBJ2-5; D may be TRBD1 (5 bases). Germline loops: CDR1 SGHTA, CDR2 FQGTGA. V was cut by 2 bases and J by 2 bases, with 6 bases left in between. This CDR3 has 13 residues. This chain's CDR3 is CASSLPGQETQYF. CDR3 nucleotide sequence: TGTGCCAGCAGCTTACCAGGGCAAGAGACCCAGTACTTC.

The CDR3 bases are TGTGCCAGCAGCAATGGAAACACCATATATTTT. Translation gives CASSNGNTIYF. The chain recombines TRBV6-1 with TRBJ1-3; no clear D. Germline V gene lookup returns CDR1 MNHNS and CDR2 SASEGT. The length of the CDR3 is 11 residues. V lost 6 bases to trimming and J lost 3 bases, with 3 bases between them.

The J gene is TRBJ1-5, the V gene TRBV5-1; 7 bases line up with TRBD1. The ends lost 0 bases at V and 6 bases at J; junction bases unmatched: 3. CDR1 is SGHRS and CDR2 is YFSETQ in the germline V gene. This CDR3 contains 14 residues. CDR3 bases: TGCGCCAGCAGCTTGGGGGACAGTCCTCAGCCCCAGCATTTT. The encoded protein is CASSLGDSPQPQHF. The variable domain in full, with the rest retrieved from reference TRBV5-1 and TRBJ1-5, is KAGVTQTPRYLIKTRGQQVTLSCSPISGHRSVSWYQQTPGQGLQFLFEYFSETQRNKGNFPGRFSGRQFSNSRSEMNVSTLELGDSALYLCASSLGDSPQPQHFGDGTRLSIL.

The chain joins TRBV4-1 to TRBJ2-1; 9 bases align to TRBD2. With V trimmed by 2 bases and J by 5 bases, 13 bases remained unmatched. Germline values: CDR1 MGHRA, CDR2 YSYEKL. The CDR3 length is 18 residues. CDR3 sequence (DNA): TGCGCCAGCAGCCAACTTCCTGGGGCTAGCGGGAAGCACAATGAGCAGTTCTTC. It encodes CASSQLPGASGKHNEQFF.

The chain joins TRBV29-1 to TRBJ1-2, with TRBD1 matching over 7 bases. The CDR3 is 19 amino acids. The V and J ends lost 1 base and 3 bases, in that order; junction bases with no gene match: 20. Germline loops: CDR1 SQVTM, CDR2 ANQGSEA. The CDR3 DNA sequence: TGCAGCGTTGAAGGGTCAAGCTTGGCAAGGGGGCATTGGGACTATGGCTACACCTTC. Its translation: CSVEGSSLARGHWDYGYTF.

The chain employs TRBV7-3 and TRBJ2-5, with D unclear. Trimming left V 5 bases short and J 3 bases short, with 16 bases between. The CDR3 spans 15 residues. Germline CDR1 SGHTA, CDR2 FQGTGA. CDR3: CASSALGLSEETQYF. The DNA for the CDR3 is TGTGCCAGCAGCGCGCTCGGGTTGAGCGAAGAGACCCAGTACTTC.

V gene TRBV4-1 combines with J gene TRBJ2-3; no clear D gene. CDR1 and CDR2 from the germline V gene are MGHRA and YSYEKL. This CDR3 is built from 14 residues. V gave up 1 base and J gave up 2 bases, with 7 bases separating them. This CDR3 is CASSQVTATDTQYF. The CDR3 nucleotides read TGCGCCAGCAGCCAAGTGACTGCCACAGATACGCAGTATTTT.

The chain has TRBV7-9 and TRBJ2-5; 9 positions agree with TRBD2. This CDR3 region has 17 residues. Germline CDR1 reads SEHNR; CDR2 reads FQNEAQ (reference sequence). Unmatched junction bases numbered 9, after V lost 0 bases and J lost 4 bases. The CDR3 protein is CASSLASGGRAPETQYF. In nucleotides, the CDR3 is TGTGCCAGCAGCTTAGCGTCGGGCGGGAGGGCCCCAGAGACCCAGTACTTC.

This chain links TRBV5-4 with TRBJ2-6, with a possible D match to TRBD2 (6 bases). The CDR3 has 19 residues. CDR1 is SGHNT, CDR2 YYREEE, per germline (reference sequence). Trimming shortened V by 0 bases and J by 1 base, and 17 bases separated the two germline ends. The CDR3 region is CASSLGLANPRSGANVLTF. CDR3 DNA sequence: TGTGCCAGCAGCTTGGGGCTAGCGAATCCCCGGTCTGGGGCCAACGTCCTGACTTTC.

The genes are TRBV5-6 and TRBJ2-2; 12 bases are shared with TRBD2. Germline V gives CDR1 SGHDT, CDR2 YYEEEE. This CDR3 has 18 amino acids. After removal of 1 base from V and 3 bases from J, the junction contained 7 bases not matched to a gene. DNA of the CDR3: TGTGCCAGCAGCTTGTTGGCTAGCGGGAGGGTGGACACCGGGGAGCTGTTTTTT. Translation gives CASSLLASGRVDTGELFF.

J is TRBJ2-7 and V is TRBV2; 7 positions match TRBD1. The V gene's germline CDR1 is SNHLY and CDR2 FYNNEI. CDR3 length: 11 residues. V gave up 5 bases and J gave up 11 bases; unmatched junction bases: 6. The CDR3 reads CASSYGQDEYF. CDR3 nucleotides: TGTGCCAGCAGTTACGGACAGGACGAGTACTTC.

The chain combines TRBV9 with TRBJ1-2; 9 positions agree with TRBD1. Looked up from germline, CDR1 is SGDLS and CDR2 is YYNGEE. This CDR3 comprises 18 residues. The J segment lost 6 bases and the V segment lost 1 base, leaving 16 bases of the junction unmatched. This CDR3 is CASSVYGNSPGTGNGYTF. DNA of the CDR3: TGTGCCAGCAGCGTATATGGGAACAGTCCCGGGACAGGGAATGGCTACACCTTC.

In the case of this clone: Other nucleotide sequences in the sample specify the same CDR3. V usage is TRBV30 and J usage is TRBJ1-1; D might be TRBD1 (6 bases). Germline V CDR1 and CDR2: GTSNPN, SVGIG (reference sequence). Between the trimmed V and J ends, which lost 0 bases and 1 base, there was a span of 6 bases. The CDR3 has 13 amino acids. The CDR3 nucleotides read TGTGCCTGGAGTGTACAGGGGAACACTGAAGCTTTCTTT. This sequence encodes CAWSVQGNTEAFF.

V usage is TRBV5-5 and J usage is TRBJ2-3; unclear D gene. The germline V and J ends were trimmed by 0 bases and 2 bases, with 4 bases remaining between them. Per the germline V gene, CDR1 is SGHKS and CDR2 is YYEKEE (reference sequence). The CDR3 runs 13 residues. CDR3 coding DNA: TGTGCCAGCAGCTTGGCCATCACAGATACGCAGTATTTT. It specifies CASSLAITDTQYF.

This chain connects TRBV4-2 to TRBJ2-1; 13 nucleotides line up with TRBD2. CDR1 LGHNA and CDR2 YNFKEQ come from the germline V gene. V lost 4 bases to trimming and J lost 0 bases; unmatched junction nucleotides: 9. The CDR3 is made up of 19 amino acids. The CDR3 is CASSPHGTSGEDSYNEQFF. The CDR3 DNA reads as TGTGCCAGCAGCCCCCACGGGACTAGCGGGGAGGACTCCTACAATGAGCAGTTCTTC.

The J gene is TRBJ2-3, the V gene TRBV4-3, with 10 nucleotides matching TRBD2. V shed 1 base, J shed 5 bases, and the junction held 6 bases outside the gene matches. Germline values: CDR1 LGHNA, CDR2 YSLEER. The CDR3 covers 16 residues. CDR3 DNA: TGCGCCAGCAGCCAAGGGCCTTCTAGCGGGAGAGATACGCAGTATTTT. As protein: CASSQGPSSGRDTQYF.

The gene calls are TRBV6-6 and TRBJ1-2; 7 bases line up with TRBD1. The CDR3 runs to 15 residues. V lost 0 bases and J lost 5; bases outside the gene matches: 6. Germline loops: CDR1 MNHNY, CDR2 SVGAGI (reference sequence). CDR3 loop: CASSYSLVQGYGYTF. CDR3 in DNA: TGTGCCAGCAGTTACTCCCTCGTACAGGGGTATGGCTACACCTTC.

This rearrangement joins TRBV11-2 to TRBJ1-2; D remains ambiguous. Germline values: CDR1 SGHAT, CDR2 FQNNGV. This CDR3 has 14 residues. V was shortened by 4 bases and J by 4 bases, with 13 bases between the two germline ends. Here the CDR3 reads CASSYSGAAYGYTF. CDR3 nucleotide sequence: TGTGCCAGCAGCTATTCGGGAGCAGCCTATGGCTACACCTTC. Full variable domain (outside the CDR3, taken from reference TRBV11-2 and TRBJ1-2): EAGVAQSPRYKIIEKRQSVAFWCNPISGHATLYWYQQILGQGPKLLIQFQNNGVVDDSQLPKDRFSAERLKGVDSTLKIQPAKLEDSAVYLCASSYSGAAYGYTFGSGTRLTVV.

The chain joins TRBV6-4 to TRBJ2-1, with TRBD2 as a possible D gene (5 bases). Germline CDR1 is MRHNA and CDR2 is SNTAGT. The CDR3 has 13 amino acids. V shed 4 bases and J shed 9 bases, with 13 bases lying between them. CDR3 sequence reads: CASSVGDRGEQFF. CDR3 nucleotides: TGTGCCAGCAGTGTCGGTGACCGGGGTGAGCAGTTCTTC.

J is TRBJ2-5 and V is TRBV19; TRBD1 aligns across 10 bases. The germline V gene has CDR1 LNHDA and CDR2 SQIVND (reference sequence). The CDR3 loop spans 14 amino acids. Trimming took 10 bases from V and 4 from J; bases not matched to a gene: 9. CDR3 residues: CANPGWTGGETQYF. For the CDR3, the DNA is TGTGCCAACCCTGGATGGACAGGGGGAGAGACCCAGTACTTC.

V usage is TRBV7-6 and J usage is TRBJ2-3, with D possibly being TRBD2 (5 bases). Germline V gene lookup returns CDR1 SGHVS and CDR2 FNYEAQ. V lost 5 bases and J 4 bases, leaving 13 bases between the germline ends. This CDR3 region has 14 residues. As DNA, the CDR3 is TGTGCCAGCAGCCCCCCGGAGGCCCCAGATACGCAGTATTTT. This sequence encodes CASSPPEAPDTQYF.

The chain recombines TRBV28 with TRBJ1-4, with 8 positions matching TRBD1. Trimming removed 6 bases from V and 10 bases from J; junction bases left unmatched: 7. This CDR3 spans 13 amino acids. Germline CDR1 MDHEN, CDR2 SYDVKM. The CDR3: CASREAGGAKLFF. The CDR3 DNA sequence: TGTGCCAGCAGAGAGGCAGGGGGCGCAAAACTGTTTTTT.

The rearrangement uses TRBV5-1 and TRBJ2-3, with 9 bases matching TRBD2. CDR1 is SGHRS and CDR2 is YFSETQ in the germline V gene. J gave up 3 bases and V 1 base, and 9 bases lay outside the gene matches. The CDR3 has 17 amino acids. For the CDR3, the DNA is TGCGCCAGCAGCTTGTGGACTAGCGCATCAGTAACAGATACGCAGTATTTT. This translates into CASSLWTSASVTDTQYF.

This sequence joins TRBV30 and TRBJ2-5, with 8 nucleotides matching TRBD2. CDR1 is GTSNPN and CDR2 is SVGIG in the germline V gene (reference sequence). This CDR3 spans 13 amino acids. The CDR3 DNA follows: TGTGCGGGGGAGTTCGGGGGGGAGGAGACCCAGTACTTC. It yields the protein CAGEFGGEETQYF.

The chain links TRBV5-6 to TRBJ2-1, with 8 bases identical to TRBD2. Germline-derived CDR1 and CDR2 are SGHDT and YYEEEE. With 3 bases clipped from V and 3 bases from J, the junction kept 11 bases outside the gene matches. CDR3 length: 17 residues. The CDR3 loop is CASSSTGGSNGYNEQFF. The CDR3 region has the DNA TGTGCCAGCAGCTCTACGGGGGGGAGTAATGGCTACAATGAGCAGTTCTTC.

The chain has TRBV19 and TRBJ2-3; 9 positions match TRBD1. This CDR3 is 15 amino acids long. The V and J ends lost 5 bases and 1 base, in that order; junction bases with no gene match: 4. From germline, CDR1 is LNHDA and CDR2 SQIVND (reference sequence). Here the CDR3 reads CASSPWDRGTDTQYF. The CDR3 nucleotides are TGTGCCAGTAGTCCGTGGGACAGGGGCACAGATACGCAGTATTTT.

The chain links TRBV2 to TRBJ1-1; a possible D gene is TRBD1 (5 bases). The CDR3 contains 16 residues. Germline-derived CDR1 and CDR2 are SNHLY and FYNNEI. The germline V and J ends were trimmed by 6 bases and 7 bases, with 24 bases remaining between them. CDR3 loop: CASREGGRGTIVEAFF. CDR3 bases: TGTGCCAGCAGAGAGGGAGGGAGAGGGACCATAGTTGAAGCTTTCTTT.

The chain combines TRBV5-6 with TRBJ2-1; no definite D call. This CDR3 contains 12 residues. In germline, CDR1 is SGHDT, CDR2 YYEEEE. The V and J ends lost 1 base and 10 bases respectively, with 9 bases between them. The chain's CDR3 is CASSLNLPEQFF. CDR3 sequence (DNA): TGTGCCAGCAGCTTGAACTTGCCGGAGCAGTTCTTC.

The chain combines TRBV10-3 with TRBJ2-5, with D perhaps matching TRBD1 (5 bases). The germline V gene encodes CDR1 ENHRY and CDR2 SYGVKD. The CDR3 contains 13 residues. Trimming took 4 bases from V and 3 from J, leaving 9 bases between them. CDR3 residues: CAISVGAEETQYF. The CDR3, as DNA: TGTGCCATCAGTGTTGGGGCCGAAGAGACCCAGTACTTC.

The rearrangement joins TRBV19 to TRBJ2-1, with 11 bases lining up with TRBD2. The germline gives CDR1 LNHDA, CDR2 SQIVND (reference sequence). V was pared by 4 bases and J by 4 bases, with 6 bases of the junction left unmatched. The CDR3 runs to 16 residues. The CDR3 loop is CASSRDTSGRYNEQFF. CDR3 nucleotide sequence: TGTGCCAGTAGTAGGGACACTAGCGGGAGATACAATGAGCAGTTCTTC.

This chain links TRBV11-2 with TRBJ2-7, with TRBD2 matching over 14 bases. J was trimmed by 4 bases and V by 5 bases; bases with no gene match: 7. This CDR3 has 16 amino acids. Germline V gene lookup returns CDR1 SGHAT and CDR2 FQNNGV. The CDR3: CASSIGTSGSGYEQYV. The CDR3 DNA sequence: TGTGCCAGCAGCATCGGGACTAGCGGGAGTGGATACGAGCAGTACGTC.

V is TRBV5-8 and J is TRBJ2-5; a weak D match, TRBD2 (5 bases). Germline V gene data show CDR1 as SGHTS and CDR2 as YDEGEE. V dropped 1 base and J dropped 4 bases, with 8 bases sitting between them. The CDR3 covers 13 residues. The CDR3, as DNA: TGTGCCAGCAGCTTGATCGCGGGAGAGACCCAGTACTTC. This translates into CASSLIAGETQYF. Full variable domain (remainder filled in from reference TRBV5-8 and TRBJ2-5): EAGVTQSPTHLIKTRGQQATLRCSPISGHTSVYWYQQALGLGLQFLLWYDEGEERNRGNFPPRFSGRQFPNYSSELNVNALELEDSALYLCASSLIAGETQYFGPGTRLLVL.